A single sample gave rise to the 25 T cell receptor beta chains below, sequenced in a study of cytomegalovirus exposure and HLA in healthy donors. The table came from immunoSEQ multiplex PCR; TCRdb's copy has only in-frame clones and leaves some out. The sample carries tens of thousands of clones, roughly 92% recorded once. Material for sequencing was PBMCs. Receptor source: a man between 18 and 29 years old in good health and CMV-seronegative.

The rearrangement joins TRBV28 to TRBJ1-1; unclear D gene. V was shortened by 3 bases and J by 2 bases, with 13 bases between the two germline ends. Germline V gene data show CDR1 as MDHEN and CDR2 as SYDVKM. This CDR3 comprises 15 residues. The DNA of the CDR3 is TGTGCCAGCAGTTTCCCCCTACAGTTAAACACTGAAGCTTTCTTT. Translating gives CASSFPLQLNTEAFF.

The rearrangement uses TRBV9 and TRBJ2-1, with D hard to call. There are 14 residues in the CDR3. V lost 2 bases to trimming and J lost 0 bases, with 6 bases between them. The germline CDR1 and CDR2 sequences are SGDLS and YYNGEE. CDR3 amino acids: CASSVSSSYNEQFF. CDR3 nucleotides: TGTGCCAGCAGCGTCAGTTCCTCCTACAATGAGCAGTTCTTC.

This chain uses TRBV19 with TRBJ1-5; D perhaps matches TRBD1 (5 bases). CDR1 is LNHDA and CDR2 is SQIVND in the germline V gene (reference sequence). V dropped 7 bases and J dropped 5 bases, with 9 bases sitting between them. The CDR3 extends over 12 amino acids. CDR3 sequence (DNA): TGTGCCAGTAAGACGGGGGATCAGCCCCAGCATTTT. Translation gives CASKTGDQPQHF. Full variable domain (remainder filled in from reference TRBV19 and TRBJ1-5): DGGITQSPKYLFRKEGQNVTLSCEQNLNHDAMYWYRQDPGQGLRLIYYSQIVNDFQKGDIAEGYSVSREKKESFPLTVTSAQKNPTAFYLCASKTGDQPQHFGDGTRLSIL.

The V and J genes are TRBV12-5 and TRBJ2-6, with 7 bases identical to TRBD2. Trimming at V came to 8 bases and at J to 0 bases, leaving 7 bases not matched to a gene. The germline CDR1 and CDR2 sequences are LGHNT and FRNRAP. This CDR3 region has 16 residues. As DNA, the CDR3 is TGTGCTAGTCGGGGGGTGGGGAGCTCTGGGGCCAACGTCCTGACTTTC. The encoded protein is CASRGVGSSGANVLTF.

This clone has a single count. The V gene is TRBV21-1, the J gene TRBJ2-3; the table's D call, TRBD2, was not checked against the DNA. TRBV21-1 is a listed pseudogene. The CDR3 is 17 residues long. DNA of the CDR3: TGTGCCAGCAGCAAAGGGTTGACTAGCGCTCGCACAGATACGCAGTATTTT. It codes for CASSKGLTSARTDTQYF.

The chain joins TRBV28 to TRBJ2-3, with 11 bases fitting TRBD2. From germline, CDR1 is MDHEN and CDR2 SYDVKM. Germline trimming cut 4 bases from V and 1 base from J; bases unmatched to any gene: 4. The length of the CDR3 is 16 residues. The CDR3 spells CASSSQLAGGTDTQYF. CDR3 DNA sequence: TGTGCCAGCAGTTCCCAACTAGCGGGAGGCACAGATACGCAGTATTTT.

The table lists this clone with a count of one. The V gene is TRBV19, the J gene TRBJ2-1; 9 positions agree with TRBD1. CDR1 is LNHDA and CDR2 is SQIVND in the germline V gene (reference sequence). V lost 6 bases and J lost 7; bases outside the gene matches: 7. This CDR3 is 14 amino acids long. The CDR3 protein is CASRGTGTWNEQFF. The CDR3 nucleotides read TGTGCCAGTAGAGGGACAGGGACCTGGAATGAGCAGTTCTTC.

This clone was recorded a few times. The chain recombines TRBV28 with TRBJ1-1, with D perhaps matching TRBD1 (5 bases). This CDR3 is 14 amino acids long. V lost 10 bases to trimming and J lost 3 bases, with 18 bases between them. Per the germline V gene, CDR1 is MDHEN and CDR2 is SYDVKM. The CDR3 loop is CATLGGGWYTEAFF. The CDR3, as DNA: TGTGCCACTCTAGGTGGGGGGTGGTACACTGAAGCTTTCTTT.

The gene calls are TRBV7-9 and TRBJ1-2; D perhaps matches TRBD1 (5 bases). Per the germline V gene, CDR1 is SEHNR and CDR2 is FQNEAQ (reference sequence). Trimming shortened V by 6 bases and J by 8 bases, and 16 bases separated the two germline ends. The length of the CDR3 is 13 residues. CDR3 sequence (DNA): TGTGCCAGCAGGGTGGCGGGGGATCGGGGCTACACCTTC. Its translation is CASRVAGDRGYTF.

V usage is TRBV28 and J usage is TRBJ2-3; perhaps TRBD1 as D (6 bases). The V end lost 6 bases, the J end lost 3 bases, and 16 bases lay between the germline ends. This CDR3 is built from 15 residues. The germline V gene encodes CDR1 MDHEN and CDR2 SYDVKM. The CDR3 reads CASRRLKDRTDTQYF. CDR3 coding DNA: TGTGCCAGCAGACGCCTCAAAGACAGGACAGATACGCAGTATTTT. Variable domain in full (rest from reference TRBV28 and TRBJ2-3): DVKVTQSSRYLVKRTGEKVFLECVQDMDHENMFWYRQDPGLGLRLIYFSYDVKMKEKGDIPEGYSVSREKKERFSLILESASTNQTSMYLCASRRLKDRTDTQYFGPGTRLTVL.

J is TRBJ2-3 and V is TRBV27; D not resolved. CDR3 length: 13 amino acids. Trimming left V 4 bases short and J 0 bases short, with 5 bases between. The germline V gene encodes CDR1 MNHEY and CDR2 SMNVEV (reference sequence). The DNA of the CDR3 is TGTGCCAGCAGTTCCTCTAGCACAGATACGCAGTATTTT. It encodes CASSSSSTDTQYF.

This clone has a single count. In nucleotides, the CDR3 is TGTGCCAGTAGTATAGCGCGGAGGACAGGAGAGCAGTTCTTC. It encodes CASSIARRTGEQFF. The chain carries TRBV19 and TRBJ2-1, with 7 nucleotides matching TRBD1. With 1 base clipped from V and 10 bases from J, the junction kept 7 bases outside the gene matches. Germline V gives CDR1 LNHDA, CDR2 SQIVND (reference sequence). This CDR3 has 14 amino acids.

The chain employs TRBV29-1 and TRBJ2-1; tentatively, D is TRBD1 (6 bases). Per the germline V gene, CDR1 is SQVTM and CDR2 is ANQGSEA. The CDR3 is made up of 14 amino acids. With 3 bases removed from V and 1 base from J, the gap between germline ends came to 10 bases. The CDR3 here is CSVDRQGSYNEQFF. The CDR3 DNA reads TGCAGCGTTGACCGGCAGGGGTCCTACAATGAGCAGTTCTTC.

J is TRBJ2-1 and V is TRBV19, with 9 bases aligning to TRBD1. V was clipped by 7 bases and J by 6 bases; unmatched bases: 10. Germline V gene data show CDR1 as LNHDA and CDR2 as SQIVND (reference sequence). The CDR3 loop spans 15 amino acids. CDR3 residues: CASKSGQGVTNEQFF. The CDR3, as DNA: TGTGCCAGTAAATCGGGACAGGGTGTCACCAATGAGCAGTTCTTC. Using reference TRBV19 and TRBJ2-1 for the parts outside the CDR3, the full variable domain is DGGITQSPKYLFRKEGQNVTLSCEQNLNHDAMYWYRQDPGQGLRLIYYSQIVNDFQKGDIAEGYSVSREKKESFPLTVTSAQKNPTAFYLCASKSGQGVTNEQFFGPGTRLTVL.

The genes are TRBV18 and TRBJ2-5; no clear D gene. Germline assignment: CDR1 KGHSH and CDR2 LQKENI. CDR3 length equals 13 residues. The V gene lost 0 bases and the J gene lost 6 bases, with 8 bases spanning the gap. The CDR3 protein is CASSPPRRKTQYF. For the CDR3, the DNA is TGTGCCAGCTCACCACCGAGGCGAAAGACCCAGTACTTC. Looking up the rest from reference TRBV18 and TRBJ2-5 gives the full variable domain: NAGVMQNPRHLVRRRGQEARLRCSPMKGHSHVYWYRQLPEEGLKFMVYLQKENIIDESGMPKERFSAEFPKEGPSILRIQQVVRGDSAAYFCASSPPRRKTQYFGPGTRLLVL.

The chain combines TRBV9 with TRBJ1-4; perhaps TRBD1 as D (6 bases). The CDR3 runs 15 residues. The germline V gene encodes CDR1 SGDLS and CDR2 YYNGEE. The germline V and J ends were trimmed by 0 bases and 5 bases, with 11 bases remaining between them. The DNA for the CDR3 is TGTGCCAGCAGCGTAGCTGGGACACCAAATGAAAAACTGTTTTTT. Its protein product is CASSVAGTPNEKLFF.

The V gene is TRBV18, the J gene TRBJ2-7; 12 bases line up with TRBD2. CDR1 is KGHSH and CDR2 is LQKENI in the germline V gene. V trimming: 0 bases; J trimming: 6 bases; junction bases outside the gene matches: 9. The CDR3 is 17 amino acids. The CDR3 nucleotides are TGTGCCAGCTCACCACCGGGGCTAGCGGGAGGGCGAGCCGAGCAGTACTTC. Its translation is CASSPPGLAGGRAEQYF.

The chain joins TRBV5-4 to TRBJ2-1, with a weak D call TRBD2 (5 bases). Germline V gene data show CDR1 as SGHNT and CDR2 as YYREEE (reference sequence). Trimming pared 0 bases from V and 4 bases from J, leaving 17 bases between. The CDR3 spans 17 residues. As DNA, the CDR3 is TGTGCCAGCAGCTTGGTATTAGTTGGGAGCAGGTACAATGAGCAGTTCTTC. Translation gives CASSLVLVGSRYNEQFF. Based on the CDR3 plus reference TRBV5-4 and TRBJ2-1, the full variable domain is ETGVTQSPTHLIKTRGQQVTLRCSSQSGHNTVSWYQQALGQGPQFIFQYYREEENGRGNFPPRFSGLQFPNYSSELNVNALELDDSALYLCASSLVLVGSRYNEQFFGPGTRLTVL.

V and J are TRBV28 and TRBJ1-3; 8 bases fit TRBD1. Trimming at V came to 6 bases and at J to 4 bases, leaving 8 bases not matched to a gene. The CDR3 has 15 residues. Germline V gene sequence: CDR1 MDHEN, CDR2 SYDVKM. The CDR3 nucleotides read TGTGCCAGCAGGGGCAGGGGGCGAGAAGGAAACACCATATATTTT. Translated, it gives CASRGRGREGNTIYF.

This chain connects TRBV6-5 to TRBJ2-2; D remains unclear. Germline V gene sequence: CDR1 MNHEY, CDR2 SVGAGI. Trimming pared 7 bases from V and 3 bases from J, leaving 9 bases between. The CDR3 is 13 amino acids. In nucleotides, the CDR3 is TGTGCCAGCAACGGTTTCGACACCGGGGAGCTGTTTTTT. Amino acid sequence: CASNGFDTGELFF.

This chain links TRBV5-6 with TRBJ2-1; 10 positions agree with TRBD2. Germline V gene lookup returns CDR1 SGHDT and CDR2 YYEEEE. The CDR3 covers 14 residues. Losses at the gene ends were 1 base for V and 12 bases for J; bases not matched to a gene: 7. The CDR3 DNA sequence: TGTGCCAGCAGCTTGCTAGCGGGAGTACACAGGCAGTTCTTC. Protein product: CASSLLAGVHRQFF.

J is TRBJ2-5 and V is TRBV5-4, with 12 positions matching TRBD1. Germline-derived CDR1 and CDR2 are SGHNT and YYREEE (reference sequence). With 3 bases clipped from V and 2 bases from J, the junction kept 8 bases outside the gene matches. The CDR3 spans 17 residues. The CDR3 sequence is CASSSGTGGGGQETQYF. Written as DNA, the CDR3 is TGTGCCAGCAGCTCCGGGACAGGGGGCGGGGGTCAAGAGACCCAGTACTTC.

The gene calls are TRBV5-5 and TRBJ1-1; 7 nucleotides match TRBD1. Germline CDR1 and CDR2: SGHKS and YYEKEE (reference sequence). The CDR3 consists of 15 residues. With 1 base clipped from V and 0 bases from J, the junction kept 3 bases outside the gene matches. This CDR3 is CASSLTGAMNTEAFF. The CDR3 DNA reads as TGTGCCAGCAGCTTGACAGGGGCAATGAACACTGAAGCTTTCTTT. Variable domain in full (rest from reference TRBV5-5 and TRBJ1-1): DAGVTQSPTHLIKTRGQQVTLRCSPISGHKSVSWYQQVLGQGPQFIFQYYEKEERGRGNFPDRFSARQFPNYSSELNVNALLLGDSALYLCASSLTGAMNTEAFFGQGTRLTVV.

The V gene is TRBV2, the J gene TRBJ2-1, with D perhaps TRBD2 (6 bases). Trimming removed 5 bases from V and 10 bases from J, with 12 bases in between. CDR1 is SNHLY and CDR2 is FYNNEI in the germline V gene. The CDR3 spans 12 residues. The CDR3 sequence is CASSWDFKEQFF. For the CDR3, the DNA is TGTGCCAGCAGTTGGGACTTCAAGGAGCAGTTCTTC.

This chain links TRBV29-1 with TRBJ1-2; tentative D call: TRBD1 (6 bases). V was clipped by 3 bases and J by 6 bases, with 17 bases between them. CDR1 and CDR2 from the germline V gene are SQVTM and ANQGSEA. This CDR3 is built from 14 residues. The DNA for the CDR3 is TGCAGCGTTGAGAATCTTGCAGGGGCGGATGGCTACACCTTC. This gives the protein CSVENLAGADGYTF. The full variable domain, with the rest looked up from reference TRBV29-1 and TRBJ1-2, is SAVISQKPSRDICQRGTSLTIQCQVDSQVTMMFWYRQQPGQSLTLIATANQGSEATYESGFVIDKFPISRPNLTFSTLTVSNMSPEDSSIYLCSVENLAGADGYTFGSGTRLTVV.